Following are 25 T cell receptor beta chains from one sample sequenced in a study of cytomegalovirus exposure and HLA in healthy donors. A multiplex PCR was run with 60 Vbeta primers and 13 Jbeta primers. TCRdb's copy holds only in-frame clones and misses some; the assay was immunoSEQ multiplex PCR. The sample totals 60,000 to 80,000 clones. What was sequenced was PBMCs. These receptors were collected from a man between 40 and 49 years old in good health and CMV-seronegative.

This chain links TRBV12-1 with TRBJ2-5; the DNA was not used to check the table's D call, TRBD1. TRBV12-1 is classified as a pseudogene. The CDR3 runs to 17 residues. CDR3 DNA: TGTGCCAGCAGCCCTCGACTACGGGACACGGGAAGAAAGACCCAGTACTTC. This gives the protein CASSPRLRDTGRKTQYF.

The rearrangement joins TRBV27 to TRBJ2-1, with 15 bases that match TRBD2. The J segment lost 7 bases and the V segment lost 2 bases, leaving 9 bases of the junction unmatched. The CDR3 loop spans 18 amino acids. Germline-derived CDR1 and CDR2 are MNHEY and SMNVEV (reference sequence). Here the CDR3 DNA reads TGTGCCAGCAGTTTACGGGTCACCGGGACTAGCGGGAGGAATGAGCAGTTCTTC. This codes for CASSLRVTGTSGRNEQFF.

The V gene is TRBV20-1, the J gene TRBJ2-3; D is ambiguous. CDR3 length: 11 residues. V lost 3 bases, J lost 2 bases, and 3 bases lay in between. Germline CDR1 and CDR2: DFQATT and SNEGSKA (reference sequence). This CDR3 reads CSASHTDTQYF. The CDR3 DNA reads TGCAGTGCTAGTCACACAGATACGCAGTATTTT.

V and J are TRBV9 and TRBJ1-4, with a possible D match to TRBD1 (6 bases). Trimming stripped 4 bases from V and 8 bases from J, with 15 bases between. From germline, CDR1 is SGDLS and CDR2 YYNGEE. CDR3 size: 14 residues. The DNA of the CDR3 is TGTGCCAGCAGCAATCCGACAGGCGGGGAAAAACTGTTTTTT. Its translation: CASSNPTGGEKLFF.

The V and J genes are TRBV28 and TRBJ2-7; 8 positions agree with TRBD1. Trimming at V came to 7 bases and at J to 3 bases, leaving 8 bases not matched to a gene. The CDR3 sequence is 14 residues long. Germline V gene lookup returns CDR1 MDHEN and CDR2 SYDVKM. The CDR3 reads CASNLPGGIYEQYF. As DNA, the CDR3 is TGTGCCAGCAACCTACCAGGGGGCATCTACGAGCAGTACTTC. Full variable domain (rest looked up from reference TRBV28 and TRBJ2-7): DVKVTQSSRYLVKRTGEKVFLECVQDMDHENMFWYRQDPGLGLRLIYFSYDVKMKEKGDIPEGYSVSREKKERFSLILESASTNQTSMYLCASNLPGGIYEQYFGPGTRLTVT.

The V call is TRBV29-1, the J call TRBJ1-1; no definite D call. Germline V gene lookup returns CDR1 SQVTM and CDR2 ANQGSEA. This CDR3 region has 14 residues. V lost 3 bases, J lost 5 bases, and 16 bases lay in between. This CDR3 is CSVDSSMPRTEAFF. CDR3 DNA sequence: TGCAGCGTTGATTCATCCATGCCGAGGACTGAAGCTTTCTTT.

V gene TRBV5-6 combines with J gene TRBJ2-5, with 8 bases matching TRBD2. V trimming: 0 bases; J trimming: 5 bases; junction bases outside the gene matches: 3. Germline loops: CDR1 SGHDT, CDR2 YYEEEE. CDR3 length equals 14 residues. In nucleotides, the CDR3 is TGTGCCAGCAGCTTGGCGCGGGGGGTGGAGACCCAGTACTTC. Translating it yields CASSLARGVETQYF. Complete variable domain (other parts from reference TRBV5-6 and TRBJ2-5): DAGVTQSPTHLIKTRGQQVTLRCSPKSGHDTVSWYQQALGQGPQFIFQYYEEEERQRGNFPDRFSGHQFPNYSSELNVNALLLGDSALYLCASSLARGVETQYFGPGTRLLVL.

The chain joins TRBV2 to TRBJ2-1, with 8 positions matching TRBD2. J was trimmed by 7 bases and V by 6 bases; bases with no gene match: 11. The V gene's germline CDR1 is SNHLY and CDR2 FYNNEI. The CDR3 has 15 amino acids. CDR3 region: CASRLASGTRNEQFF. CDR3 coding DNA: TGTGCCAGCAGGTTAGCTTCGGGGACTAGGAATGAGCAGTTCTTC.

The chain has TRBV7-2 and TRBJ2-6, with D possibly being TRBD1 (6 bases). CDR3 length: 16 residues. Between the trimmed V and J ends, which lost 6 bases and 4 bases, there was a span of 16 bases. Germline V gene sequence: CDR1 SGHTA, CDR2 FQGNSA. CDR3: CASRRGGISGANVLTF. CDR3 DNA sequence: TGTGCCAGCAGAAGAGGGGGAATCTCCGGGGCCAACGTCCTGACTTTC.

CDR3 protein: CASSQGLAGGRRYNEQFF. The DNA for the CDR3 is TGCGCCAGCAGCCAAGGGCTAGCGGGGGGGCGGAGGTACAATGAGCAGTTCTTC. The chain carries TRBV4-1 and TRBJ2-1; TRBD2 matches 12 bases. The CDR3 covers 18 residues. Trimming took 1 base from V and 4 from J; bases not matched to a gene: 8. The germline V gene has CDR1 MGHRA and CDR2 YSYEKL.

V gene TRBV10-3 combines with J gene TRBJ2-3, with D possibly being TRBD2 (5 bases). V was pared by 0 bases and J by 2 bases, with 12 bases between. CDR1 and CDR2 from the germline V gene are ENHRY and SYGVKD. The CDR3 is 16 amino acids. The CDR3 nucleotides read TGTGCCATCAGTGAGTCGCTACCCGGGGACACAGATACGCAGTATTTT. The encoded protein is CAISESLPGDTDTQYF.

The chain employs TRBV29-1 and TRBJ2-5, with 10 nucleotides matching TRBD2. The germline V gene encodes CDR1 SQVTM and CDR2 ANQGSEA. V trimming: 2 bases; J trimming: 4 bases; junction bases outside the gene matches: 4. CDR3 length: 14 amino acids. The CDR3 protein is CSVELAGARETQYF. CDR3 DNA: TGCAGCGTTGAACTAGCGGGGGCTCGAGAGACCCAGTACTTC.

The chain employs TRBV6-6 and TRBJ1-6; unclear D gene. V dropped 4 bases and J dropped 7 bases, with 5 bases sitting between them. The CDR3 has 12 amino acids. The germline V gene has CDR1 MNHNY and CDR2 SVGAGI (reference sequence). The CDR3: CASSLENSPLHF. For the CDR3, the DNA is TGTGCCAGCAGTTTAGAGAATTCACCCCTCCACTTT.

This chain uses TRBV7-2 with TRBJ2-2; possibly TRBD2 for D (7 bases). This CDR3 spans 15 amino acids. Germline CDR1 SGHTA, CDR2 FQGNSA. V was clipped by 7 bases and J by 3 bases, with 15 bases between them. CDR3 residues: CASTNKGGDTGELFF. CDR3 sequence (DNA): TGTGCCAGCACCAATAAGGGGGGGGACACCGGGGAGCTGTTTTTT.

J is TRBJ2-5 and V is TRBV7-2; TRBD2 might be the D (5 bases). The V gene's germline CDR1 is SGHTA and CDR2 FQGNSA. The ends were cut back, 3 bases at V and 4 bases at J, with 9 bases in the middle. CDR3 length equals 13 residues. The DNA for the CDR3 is TGTGCCAGCAGCTTTGGCGGGCCAGAGACCCAGTACTTC. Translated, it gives CASSFGGPETQYF. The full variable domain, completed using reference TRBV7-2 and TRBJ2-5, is GAGVSQSPSNKVTEKGKDVELRCDPISGHTALYWYRQSLGQGLEFLIYFQGNSAPDKSGLPSDRFSAERTGGSVSTLTIQRTQQEDSAVYLCASSFGGPETQYFGPGTRLLVL.

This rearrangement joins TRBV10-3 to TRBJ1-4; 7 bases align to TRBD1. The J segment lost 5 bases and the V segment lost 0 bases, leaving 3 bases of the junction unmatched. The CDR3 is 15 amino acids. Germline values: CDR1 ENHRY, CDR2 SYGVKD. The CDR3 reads CAISESGQINEKLFF. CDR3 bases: TGTGCCATCAGTGAGTCGGGACAGATAAATGAAAAACTGTTTTTT.

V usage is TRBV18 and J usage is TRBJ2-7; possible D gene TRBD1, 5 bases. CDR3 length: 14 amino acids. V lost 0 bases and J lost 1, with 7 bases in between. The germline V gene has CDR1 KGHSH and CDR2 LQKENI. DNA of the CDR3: TGTGCCAGCTCACCACCAAGACAGTCCTACGAGCAGTACTTC. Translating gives CASSPPRQSYEQYF.

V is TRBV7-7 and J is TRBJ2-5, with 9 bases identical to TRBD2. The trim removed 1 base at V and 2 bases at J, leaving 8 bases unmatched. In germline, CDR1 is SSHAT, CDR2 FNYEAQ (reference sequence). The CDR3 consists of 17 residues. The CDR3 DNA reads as TGTGCCAGCAGCTTAGAGGTCCGGCGGGGGGGTCAAGAGACCCAGTACTTC. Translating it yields CASSLEVRRGGQETQYF. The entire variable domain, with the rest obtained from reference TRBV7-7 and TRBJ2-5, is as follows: GAGVSQSPRYKVTKRGQDVTLRCDPISSHATLYWYQQALGQGPEFLTYFNYEAQPDKSGLPSDRFSAERPEGSISTLTIQRTEQRDSAMYRCASSLEVRRGGQETQYFGPGTRLLVL.

The CDR3 region is CASDLEVSHNEQFF. As DNA, the CDR3 is TGTGCCAGCGACTTGGAGGTATCACACAATGAGCAGTTCTTC. The V call is TRBV2, the J call TRBJ2-1, with D possibly TRBD2 on 5 matching bases. V lost 8 bases to trimming and J lost 5 bases, with 16 bases between them. Per germline, CDR1 SNHLY and CDR2 FYNNEI. This CDR3 region has 14 residues.

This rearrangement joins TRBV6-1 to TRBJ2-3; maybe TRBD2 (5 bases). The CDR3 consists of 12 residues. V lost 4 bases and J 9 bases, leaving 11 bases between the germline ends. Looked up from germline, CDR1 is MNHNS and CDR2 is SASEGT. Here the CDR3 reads CASSGTFTTQYF. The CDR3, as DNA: TGTGCCAGCAGTGGGACTTTTACAACGCAGTATTTT.

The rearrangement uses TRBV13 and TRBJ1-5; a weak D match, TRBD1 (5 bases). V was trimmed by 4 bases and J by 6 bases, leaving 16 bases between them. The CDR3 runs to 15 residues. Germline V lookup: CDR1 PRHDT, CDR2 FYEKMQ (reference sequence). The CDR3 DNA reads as TGTGCCAGCAGCTCCGCCGCCGGGGGTGCTCAGCCCCAGCATTTT. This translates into CASSSAAGGAQPQHF.

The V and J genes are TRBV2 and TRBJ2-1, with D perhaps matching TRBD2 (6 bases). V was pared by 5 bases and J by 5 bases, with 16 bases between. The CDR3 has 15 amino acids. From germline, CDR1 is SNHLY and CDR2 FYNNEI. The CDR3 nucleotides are TGTGCCAGCAGTCGCGGGACGCCGAAAAACAATGAGCAGTTCTTC. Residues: CASSRGTPKNNEQFF.

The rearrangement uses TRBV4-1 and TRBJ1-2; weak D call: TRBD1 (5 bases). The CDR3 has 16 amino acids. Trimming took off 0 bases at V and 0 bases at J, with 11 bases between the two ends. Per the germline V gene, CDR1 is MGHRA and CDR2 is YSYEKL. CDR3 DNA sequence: TGCGCCAGCAGCCAAGACAGGGAAGGGACTAACTATGGCTACACCTTC. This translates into CASSQDREGTNYGYTF.

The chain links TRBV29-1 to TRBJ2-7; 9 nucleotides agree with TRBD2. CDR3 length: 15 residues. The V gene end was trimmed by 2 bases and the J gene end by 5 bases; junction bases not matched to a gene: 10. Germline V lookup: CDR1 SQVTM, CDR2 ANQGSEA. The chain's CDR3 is CSVENDKRGADEQYF. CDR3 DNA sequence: TGCAGCGTTGAAAATGACAAGCGGGGGGCCGACGAGCAGTACTTC.

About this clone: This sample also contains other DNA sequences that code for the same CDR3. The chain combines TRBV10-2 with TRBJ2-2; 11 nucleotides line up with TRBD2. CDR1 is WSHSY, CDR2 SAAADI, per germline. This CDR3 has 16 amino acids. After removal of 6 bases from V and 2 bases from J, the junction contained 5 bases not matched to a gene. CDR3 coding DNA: TGCGCCAGCAGAGATAGCGGGGGGGCAAACACCGGGGAGCTGTTTTTT. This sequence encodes CASRDSGGANTGELFF.